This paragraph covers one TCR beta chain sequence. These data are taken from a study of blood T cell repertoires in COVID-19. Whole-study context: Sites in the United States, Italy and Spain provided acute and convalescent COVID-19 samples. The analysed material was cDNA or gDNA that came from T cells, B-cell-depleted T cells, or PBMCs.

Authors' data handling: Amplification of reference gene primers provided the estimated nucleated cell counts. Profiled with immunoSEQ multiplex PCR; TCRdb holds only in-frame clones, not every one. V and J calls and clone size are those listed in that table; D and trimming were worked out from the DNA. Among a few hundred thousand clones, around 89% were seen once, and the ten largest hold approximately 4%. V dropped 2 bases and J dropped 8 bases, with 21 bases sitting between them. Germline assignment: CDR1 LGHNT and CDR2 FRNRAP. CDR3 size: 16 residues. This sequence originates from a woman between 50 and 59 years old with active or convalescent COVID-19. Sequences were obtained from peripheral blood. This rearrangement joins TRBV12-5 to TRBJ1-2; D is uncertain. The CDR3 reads CASGLLTAYSRLGYTF. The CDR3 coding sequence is TGTGCTAGTGGTTTGTTAACAGCCTACTCACGCTTAGGCTACACCTTC. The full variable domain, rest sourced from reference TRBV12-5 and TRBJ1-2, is DARVTQTPRHKVTEMGQEVTMRCQPILGHNTVFWYRQTMMQGLELLAYFRNRAPLDDSGMPKDRFSAEMPDATLATLKIQPSEPRDSAVYFCASGLLTAYSRLGYTFGSGTRLTVV.